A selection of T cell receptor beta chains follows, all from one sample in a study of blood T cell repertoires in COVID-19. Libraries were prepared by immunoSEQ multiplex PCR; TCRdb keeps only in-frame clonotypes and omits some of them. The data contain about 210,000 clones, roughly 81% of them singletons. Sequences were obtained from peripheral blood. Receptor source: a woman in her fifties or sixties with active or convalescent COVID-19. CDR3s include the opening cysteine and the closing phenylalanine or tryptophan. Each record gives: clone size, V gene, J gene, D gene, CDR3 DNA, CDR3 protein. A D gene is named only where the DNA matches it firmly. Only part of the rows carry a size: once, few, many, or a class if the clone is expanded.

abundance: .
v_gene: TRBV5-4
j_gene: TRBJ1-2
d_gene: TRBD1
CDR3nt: TGTGCCAGCAGCTTGGCGGCAGGGGGCACCTATGGCTACACCTTC
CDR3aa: CASSLAAGGTYGYTF

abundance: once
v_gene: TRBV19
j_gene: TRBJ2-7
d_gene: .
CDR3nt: TGTGCCAGTAGTAAGCGACGGGGGAACTACGAGCAGTACTTC
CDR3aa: CASSKRRGNYEQYF

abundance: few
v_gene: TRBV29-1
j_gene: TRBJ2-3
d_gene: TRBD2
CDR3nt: TGCAGCGTTGAAATCGGGGGACTAGCGGGAGTGTCAGATACGCAGTATTTT
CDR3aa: CSVEIGGLAGVSDTQYF

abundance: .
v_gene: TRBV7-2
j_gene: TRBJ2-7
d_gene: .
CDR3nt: TGTGCCAGCAGCCCTAGACTAGGGATCTCCTACGAGCAGTACTTC
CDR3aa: CASSPRLGISYEQYF

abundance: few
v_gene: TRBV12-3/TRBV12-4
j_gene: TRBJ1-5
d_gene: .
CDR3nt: TGTGCCAGCAGTTCGAGGAGGGACCAGCCCCAGCATTTT
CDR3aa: CASSSRRDQPQHF

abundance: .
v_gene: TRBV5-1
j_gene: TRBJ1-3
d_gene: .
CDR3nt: TGCGCCAGCAGCTTGGAGGGGTCCCGAAACACCATATATTTT
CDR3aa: CASSLEGSRNTIYF

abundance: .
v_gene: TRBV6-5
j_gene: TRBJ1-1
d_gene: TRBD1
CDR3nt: TGTGCCAGCTCGGGACAGAGCTCCACTGAAGCTTTCTTT
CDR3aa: CASSGQSSTEAFF

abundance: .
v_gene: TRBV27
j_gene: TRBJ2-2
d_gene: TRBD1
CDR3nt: TGTGCCAGCAGTTTACCGAGAGGGACAGGGGTCACCGGGGAGCTGTTTTTT
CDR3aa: CASSLPRGTGVTGELFF

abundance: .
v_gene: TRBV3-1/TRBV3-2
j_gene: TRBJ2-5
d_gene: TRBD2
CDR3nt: TGTGCCAGCAGCCAAGCCTCTAGCGGGGTGGGGGAGACCCAGTACTTC
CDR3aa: CASSQASSGVGETQYF

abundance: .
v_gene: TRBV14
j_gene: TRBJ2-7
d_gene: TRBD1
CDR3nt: TGTGCCAGCAGCCAAGCGGGACAGGGGTACGAGCAGTACTTC
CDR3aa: CASSQAGQGYEQYF

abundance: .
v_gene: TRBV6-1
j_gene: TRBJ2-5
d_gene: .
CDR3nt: TGTGCCAGCAGTGAAATGGAGGGGGGGCGGCAAGAGACCCAGTACTTC
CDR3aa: CASSEMEGGRQETQYF

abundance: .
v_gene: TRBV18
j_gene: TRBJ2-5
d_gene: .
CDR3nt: TGTGCCAGCTCACCACCGGGGGCAGAGACCCAGTACTTC
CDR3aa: CASSPPGAETQYF

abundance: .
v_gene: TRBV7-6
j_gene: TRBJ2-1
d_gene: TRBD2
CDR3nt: TGTGCCAGCAGCCTACTAGCGGGAGACTCCTACAATGAGCAGTTCTTC
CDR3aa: CASSLLAGDSYNEQFF

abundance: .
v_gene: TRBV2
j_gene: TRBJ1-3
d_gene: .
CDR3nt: TGTGCCAGCAGTGTTGAGGGTGGAAACACCATATATTTT
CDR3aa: CASSVEGGNTIYF

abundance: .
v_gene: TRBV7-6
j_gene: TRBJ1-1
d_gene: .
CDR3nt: TGTGCCAGCAGCGCTCGGGGGACTGAAGCTTTCTTT
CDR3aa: CASSARGTEAFF

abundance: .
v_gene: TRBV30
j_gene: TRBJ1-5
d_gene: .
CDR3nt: TGTGCCTGGGCTCGAGGCGGGTTTCAGCCCCAGCATTTT
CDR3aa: CAWARGGFQPQHF

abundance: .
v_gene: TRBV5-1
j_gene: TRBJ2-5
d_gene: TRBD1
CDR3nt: TGCGCCAGCAGCTTCCGACAGGGAGAGACCCAGTACTTC
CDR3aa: CASSFRQGETQYF

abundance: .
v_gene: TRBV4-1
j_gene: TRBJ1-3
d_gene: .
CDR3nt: TGCGCCAGCAGCCAAGGCGCAGGGTTTGGAAACACCATATATTTT
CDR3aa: CASSQGAGFGNTIYF

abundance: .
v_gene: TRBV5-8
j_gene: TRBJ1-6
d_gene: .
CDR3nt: TGTGCCAGCAGCTTGACAGTCTCCTATAATTCACCCCTCCACTTT
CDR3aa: CASSLTVSYNSPLHF

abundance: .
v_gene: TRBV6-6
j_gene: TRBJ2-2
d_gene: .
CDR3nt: TGTGCCAGCAGTTATAGAGATACCGGGGAGCTGTTTTTT
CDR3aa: CASSYRDTGELFF

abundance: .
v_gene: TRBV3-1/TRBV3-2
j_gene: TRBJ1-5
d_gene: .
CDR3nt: TGTGCCAGCAGCCTCGGACAGTCTCAGCCCCAGCATTTT
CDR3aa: CASSLGQSQPQHF

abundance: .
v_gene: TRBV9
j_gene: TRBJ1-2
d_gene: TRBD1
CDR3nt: TGTGCCAGCAGCGTAGCTCAGACAGGGCGATTTGGCTACACCTTC
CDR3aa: CASSVAQTGRFGYTF

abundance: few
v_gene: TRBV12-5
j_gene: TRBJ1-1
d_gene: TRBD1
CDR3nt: TGTGCTAGTGGTCCAGCGGACAGGGGGAACACTGAAGCTTTCTTT
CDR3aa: CASGPADRGNTEAFF

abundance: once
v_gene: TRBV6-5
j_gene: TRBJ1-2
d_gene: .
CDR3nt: TGTGCCAGCAGTTGCCCTGGGTGGAGTTGTGGCTACACCTTC
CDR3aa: CASSCPGWSCGYTF

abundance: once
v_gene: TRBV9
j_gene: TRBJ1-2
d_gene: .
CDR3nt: TGTGCCAGCAGCGTTGGGAGCAGCTATGGCTACACCTTC
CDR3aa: CASSVGSSYGYTF

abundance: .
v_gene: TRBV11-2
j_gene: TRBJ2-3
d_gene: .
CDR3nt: TGTGCCAGCAGCTTAGGAGGGCGGAGGGCATGGACAGATACGCAGTATTTT
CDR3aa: CASSLGGRRAWTDTQYF

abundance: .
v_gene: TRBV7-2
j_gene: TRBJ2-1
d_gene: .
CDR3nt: TGTGCCAGCAGCCCAAAGCAGGGCCGCTATGAGCAGTTCTTC
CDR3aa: CASSPKQGRYEQFF

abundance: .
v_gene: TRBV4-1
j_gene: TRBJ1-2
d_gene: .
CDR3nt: TGCGCCAGCAGCCAAGAAGAAGCAGGGATCAACTATGGCTACACCTTC
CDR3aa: CASSQEEAGINYGYTF

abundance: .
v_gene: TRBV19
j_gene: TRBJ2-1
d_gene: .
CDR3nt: TGTGCCAGTAGTACCCATGGGGGCCCCCGGTTCTTC
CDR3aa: CASSTHGGPRFF

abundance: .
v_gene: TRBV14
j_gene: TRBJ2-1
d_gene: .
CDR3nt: TGTGCCAGCAGCCAAGGATTGCTAGTTGAGCAGTTCTTC
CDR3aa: CASSQGLLVEQFF

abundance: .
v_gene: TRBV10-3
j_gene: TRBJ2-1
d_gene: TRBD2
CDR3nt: TGTGCCATCAGTCCCAGACTAGCGGGAGGGTGGGGTGAGCAGTTCTTC
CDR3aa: CAISPRLAGGWGEQFF

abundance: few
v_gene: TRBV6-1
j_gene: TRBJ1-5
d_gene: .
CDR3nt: TGTGCCAGCAGTGAGGCCGGTGGGGGGTATCAGCCCCAGCATTTT
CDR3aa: CASSEAGGGYQPQHF

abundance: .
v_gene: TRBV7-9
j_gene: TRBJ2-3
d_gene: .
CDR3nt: TGTGCCAGCAGCTCCGAGTCAGGGAATACGCAGTATTTT
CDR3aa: CASSSESGNTQYF

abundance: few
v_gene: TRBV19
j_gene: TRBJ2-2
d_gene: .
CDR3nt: TGTGCCAGCCTACAGGGGAACACCGGGGAGCTGTTTTTT
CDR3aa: CASLQGNTGELFF

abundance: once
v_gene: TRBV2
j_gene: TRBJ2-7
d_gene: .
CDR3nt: TGTGCCAGCAGTGAACACGGTGCAGGGTACGAGCAGTACTTC
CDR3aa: CASSEHGAGYEQYF

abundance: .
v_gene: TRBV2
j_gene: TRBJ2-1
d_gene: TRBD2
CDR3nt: TGTGCCAGCAGTCGACTAGCGGGGGCACACAATGAGCAGTTCTTC
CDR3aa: CASSRLAGAHNEQFF

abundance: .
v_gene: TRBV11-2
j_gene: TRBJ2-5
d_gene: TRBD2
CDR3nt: TGTGCCAGCAGCCCCAACAGACTAGCGGGAGTGGAGACCCAGTACTTC
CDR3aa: CASSPNRLAGVETQYF

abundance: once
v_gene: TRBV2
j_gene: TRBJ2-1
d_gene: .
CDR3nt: TGTGCCAGCGCCAGGGGGGCCCTCAATGAGCAGTTCTTC
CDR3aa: CASARGALNEQFF

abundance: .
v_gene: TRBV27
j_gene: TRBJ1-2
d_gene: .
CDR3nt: TGTGCCAGCAGTTTTCGGGGAAACTATGGCTACACCTTC
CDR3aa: CASSFRGNYGYTF

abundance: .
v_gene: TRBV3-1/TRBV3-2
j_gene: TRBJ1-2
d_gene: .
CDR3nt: TGTGCCAGCAGCCAATCCCGGGGGTTCTATGGCTACACCTTC
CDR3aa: CASSQSRGFYGYTF

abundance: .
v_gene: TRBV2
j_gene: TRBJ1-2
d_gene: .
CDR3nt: TGTGCCAGCAGTGACCCAGGGCCCTATGGCTACACCTTC
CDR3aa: CASSDPGPYGYTF

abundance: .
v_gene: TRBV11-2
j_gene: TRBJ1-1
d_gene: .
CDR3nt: TGTGCCAGCAGCTTAGAAGGGGGCACTGAAGCTTTCTTT
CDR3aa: CASSLEGGTEAFF

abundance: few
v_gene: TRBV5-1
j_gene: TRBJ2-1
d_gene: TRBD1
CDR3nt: TGCGCCAGCAGCCTGGACAGGGAGCGCGAGCAGTTCTTC
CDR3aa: CASSLDREREQFF

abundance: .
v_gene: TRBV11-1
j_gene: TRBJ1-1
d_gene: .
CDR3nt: TGTGCCAGCAGCTTGATAGGGCGGGTCACTGAAGCTTTCTTT
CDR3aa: CASSLIGRVTEAFF

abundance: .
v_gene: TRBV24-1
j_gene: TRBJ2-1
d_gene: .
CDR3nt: TGTGCCACCAGTGATCTGGAGGATTACAATGAGCAGTTCTTC
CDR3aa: CATSDLEDYNEQFF

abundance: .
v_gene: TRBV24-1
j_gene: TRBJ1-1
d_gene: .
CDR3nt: TGTGCCACCAGTGATCCGGCCGCGGACACCATGGAAGCTTTCTTT
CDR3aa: CATSDPAADTMEAFF

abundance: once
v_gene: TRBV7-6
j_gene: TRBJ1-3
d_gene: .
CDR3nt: TGTGCCAGCAGCTATTCACAGAGCTCTGGAAACACCATATATTTT
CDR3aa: CASSYSQSSGNTIYF

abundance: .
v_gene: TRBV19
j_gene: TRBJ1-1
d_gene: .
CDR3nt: TGTGCCAGTATCGGACAGTTAAACACTGAAGCTTTCTTT
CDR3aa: CASIGQLNTEAFF

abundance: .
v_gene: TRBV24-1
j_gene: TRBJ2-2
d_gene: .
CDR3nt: TGTGCCACCACGGGTTGGACCGGGGAGCTGTTTTTT
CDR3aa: CATTGWTGELFF

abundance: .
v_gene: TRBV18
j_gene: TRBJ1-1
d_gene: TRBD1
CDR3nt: TGTGCCAGCTCACCATGGGCAGGGGGACCGAACACTGAAGCTTTCTTT
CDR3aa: CASSPWAGGPNTEAFF

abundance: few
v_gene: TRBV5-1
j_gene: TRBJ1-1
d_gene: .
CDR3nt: TGCGCCAGCAGCTGGGGGGATGGGGAGGCTGAAGCTTTCTTT
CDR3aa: CASSWGDGEAEAFF

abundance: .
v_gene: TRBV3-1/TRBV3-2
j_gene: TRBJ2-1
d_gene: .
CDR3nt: TGTGCCAGCCAGGGGGGCTCCTACAATGAGCAGTTCTTC
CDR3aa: CASQGGSYNEQFF

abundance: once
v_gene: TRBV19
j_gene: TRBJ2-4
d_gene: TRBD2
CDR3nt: TGTGCCAGTAGTGTGACTAGCGGGGGGTCCCCCAAAAACATTCAGTACTTC
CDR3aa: CASSVTSGGSPKNIQYF

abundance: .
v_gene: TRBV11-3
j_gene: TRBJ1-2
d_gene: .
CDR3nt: TGTGCCAGCAGCTTAGTGCTAGGACTCCGGAAGGACTATGGCTACACCTTC
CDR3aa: CASSLVLGLRKDYGYTF